One sample yielded the 31 T cell receptor beta chains listed below, sequenced in a study of blood T cell repertoires in COVID-19. Assay used: immunoSEQ multiplex PCR; TCRdb lists only in-frame clones, some missing. The sample carries roughly 250,000 clones, 75% to 90% recorded once. Specimen: PBMCs or T cells enriched from blood (not recorded which). The receptor set was obtained from a woman under 40 with acute COVID-19.

The V call is TRBV5-6, the J call TRBJ1-5; possible D gene TRBD1, 5 bases. This CDR3 has 14 amino acids. The germline V gene encodes CDR1 SGHDT and CDR2 YYEEEE. V lost 7 bases and J lost 3, with 14 bases in between. CDR3 sequence: CASGQRGFNQPQHF. In nucleotides, the CDR3 is TGTGCCAGCGGCCAAAGGGGCTTCAATCAGCCCCAGCATTTT.

The chain recombines TRBV7-8 with TRBJ1-1; possibly TRBD1 for D (5 bases). Looked up from germline, CDR1 is SGHVS and CDR2 is FQNEAQ. The V end was cut by 1 base, the J end by 2 bases, with 8 bases between. CDR3 length equals 14 residues. In DNA form, the CDR3 reads TGTGCCAGCAGCTTAGAGACAGCCAACACTGAAGCTTTCTTT. This codes for CASSLETANTEAFF.

This clone was seen once. The gene calls are TRBV9 and TRBJ2-2; D not certain. There are 13 residues in the CDR3. The ends were cut back, 0 bases at V and 7 bases at J, with 7 bases in the middle. CDR1 and CDR2 from the germline V gene are SGDLS and YYNGEE. The DNA of the CDR3 is TGTGCCAGCAGCGTAGGCCGGGTCGGGGAGCTGTTTTTT. As protein: CASSVGRVGELFF.

This chain joins TRBV28 and TRBJ1-2; 8 bases agree with TRBD1. Germline V CDR1 and CDR2: MDHEN, SYDVKM. The CDR3 loop spans 14 amino acids. With 3 bases clipped from V and 5 bases from J, the junction kept 5 bases outside the gene matches. The CDR3 coding sequence is TGTGCCAGCAGTTTCTGGGACAGGTTTTATGGCTACACCTTC. Its protein product is CASSFWDRFYGYTF.

V and J are TRBV28 and TRBJ2-3; a possible D gene is TRBD1 (5 bases). This CDR3 contains 12 residues. Germline V gene data show CDR1 as MDHEN and CDR2 as SYDVKM. Deletions cut 6 bases from V and 3 bases from J, with 7 bases between. The CDR3 DNA reads TGTGCCAGCAGACCAGGGACAGATACGCAGTATTTT. This translates into CASRPGTDTQYF.

The J gene is TRBJ1-2, the V gene TRBV28; D is unresolved. The CDR3 length is 14 residues. Germline V lookup: CDR1 MDHEN, CDR2 SYDVKM. Deletions cut 1 base from V and 4 bases from J, with 10 bases between. CDR3 coding DNA: TGTGCCAGCAGTTTATCCAGGCGTAGCTATGGCTACACCTTC. This translates into CASSLSRRSYGYTF.

The rearrangement uses TRBV5-8 and TRBJ1-1, with D possibly being TRBD1 (5 bases). The germline CDR1 and CDR2 sequences are SGHTS and YDEGEE. This CDR3 has 16 amino acids. Trimming stripped 5 bases from V and 0 bases from J, with 17 bases between. DNA of the CDR3: TGTGCCAGCAGTCCCTCCCCCAGGGCAATGAACACTGAAGCTTTCTTT. Translating it yields CASSPSPRAMNTEAFF. The variable domain in full, completed from reference TRBV5-8 and TRBJ1-1, reads EAGVTQSPTHLIKTRGQQATLRCSPISGHTSVYWYQQALGLGLQFLLWYDEGEERNRGNFPPRFSGRQFPNYSSELNVNALELEDSALYLCASSPSPRAMNTEAFFGQGTRLTVV.

Concerning this clone: Other DNA variants within this sample encode the same CDR3. This chain uses TRBV5-1 with TRBJ2-3; 9 bases are shared with TRBD1. Germline V lookup: CDR1 SGHRS, CDR2 YFSETQ. The CDR3 is 14 amino acids. J gave up 4 bases and V 0 bases, and 0 bases lay outside the gene matches. CDR3 DNA sequence: TGCGCCAGCAGCTTGGGACAGGGGGCAGATACGCAGTATTTT. Its protein product is CASSLGQGADTQYF.

The chain has TRBV29-1 and TRBJ2-1; 8 bases are a match to TRBD1. Germline V gene sequence: CDR1 SQVTM, CDR2 ANQGSEA. The CDR3 length is 14 residues. J was trimmed by 4 bases and V by 0 bases; bases with no gene match: 2. The CDR3 sequence is CSVEDWTGYNEQFF. Written as DNA, the CDR3 is TGCAGCGTTGAAGATTGGACAGGGTACAATGAGCAGTTCTTC.

The chain combines TRBV15 with TRBJ2-3; 7 nucleotides line up with TRBD2. Trimming removed 0 bases from V and 4 bases from J; junction bases left unmatched: 4. The CDR3 is 15 residues long. Germline CDR1 and CDR2: LNHNV and YYDKDF (reference sequence). CDR3 coding DNA: TGTGCCACCAGCAGAGATCGGGGGGACCCAGATACGCAGTATTTT. Translation: CATSRDRGDPDTQYF.

The chain links TRBV19 to TRBJ2-2; no clear D. This CDR3 has 18 residues. Trimming took off 7 bases at V and 0 bases at J, with 21 bases between the two ends. CDR1 is LNHDA, CDR2 SQIVND, per germline (reference sequence). The CDR3: CASISRATQAANTGELFF. The CDR3, as DNA: TGTGCCAGTATATCTAGAGCGACCCAAGCCGCGAACACCGGGGAGCTGTTTTTT.

The chain couples TRBV6-5 to TRBJ2-2; possible D gene TRBD1, 5 bases. Germline V gives CDR1 MNHEY, CDR2 SVGAGI. The CDR3 has 12 residues. V shed 8 bases and J shed 7 bases, with 11 bases lying between them. CDR3 amino acids: CASLGLGGELFF. The CDR3 DNA reads as TGTGCCAGCCTGGGGCTTGGCGGGGAGCTGTTTTTT.

The chain has TRBV21-1 and TRBJ1-1; TRBD1 is the table's D call and was not checked against the DNA. TRBV21-1 counts as a pseudogene. The CDR3 spans 16 residues. The CDR3 region has the DNA TGTGCCAGCAGCTCCAGGTCGGGACAGGGGGCGACTGAAGCTTTCTTT. The encoded protein is CASSSRSGQGATEAFF.

The count of this clone is one. The V gene is TRBV9, the J gene TRBJ2-7; 11 positions match TRBD2. CDR1 and CDR2 (germline): SGDLS, YYNGEE. The CDR3 is 14 amino acids. V gave up 3 bases and J gave up 4 bases; unmatched junction bases: 3. CDR3: CASSGTSGGYEQYF. As DNA, the CDR3 is TGTGCCAGCAGCGGAACTAGCGGGGGTTACGAGCAGTACTTC.

The chain is built from TRBV29-1 and TRBJ2-4; weak D call: TRBD2 (6 bases). The CDR3 loop spans 12 amino acids. Germline assignment: CDR1 SQVTM and CDR2 ANQGSEA. The V end lost 1 base, the J end lost 8 bases, and 9 bases lay between the germline ends. The CDR3 reads CSVEAQRDIQYF. The CDR3 DNA is TGCAGCGTTGAAGCTCAGCGGGACATTCAGTACTTC.

Only one count was recorded for this clone. The chain uses TRBV5-4 and TRBJ1-1; D gene uncertain. Trimming removed 1 base at V and 2 bases at J, with 6 bases between. Germline V gives CDR1 SGHNT, CDR2 YYREEE (reference sequence). The CDR3 contains 13 residues. The CDR3 here is CASSLNLNTEAFF. CDR3 DNA sequence: TGTGCCAGCAGCTTGAATCTTAACACTGAAGCTTTCTTT.

The chain links TRBV5-4 to TRBJ1-6, with D hard to call. CDR3 length: 16 residues. Per the germline V gene, CDR1 is SGHNT and CDR2 is YYREEE (reference sequence). V lost 0 bases, J lost 6 bases, and 13 bases lay in between. CDR3 protein: CASSLVGLAVNSPLHF. Here the CDR3 DNA reads TGTGCCAGCAGCTTGGTCGGCCTAGCCGTTAATTCACCCCTCCACTTT.

The sample holds one count of this clone. V gene TRBV24-1 combines with J gene TRBJ1-2; D is perhaps TRBD1 (5 bases). V was pared by 3 bases and J by 5 bases, with 21 bases between. This CDR3 has 17 residues. CDR1 and CDR2 (germline): KGHDR, SFDVKD. The CDR3: CATSDPRAGWSGYGYTF. DNA of the CDR3: TGTGCCACCAGTGATCCCCGGGCAGGGTGGAGCGGGTATGGCTACACCTTC.

This chain joins TRBV15 and TRBJ2-1, with no clear D. CDR3 length: 12 residues. The germline gives CDR1 LNHNV, CDR2 YYDKDF (reference sequence). Trimming pared 5 bases from V and 3 bases from J, leaving 5 bases between. CDR3 DNA: TGTGCCACCAGCCAGGTCTACAATGAGCAGTTCTTC. It specifies CATSQVYNEQFF.

The V and J genes are TRBV9 and TRBJ2-2; 12 bases map to TRBD1. The ends lost 2 bases at V and 6 bases at J; junction bases unmatched: 5. There are 16 residues in the CDR3. Germline CDR1 reads SGDLS; CDR2 reads YYNGEE. The CDR3 is CASSVLGQGASGELFF. The CDR3 nucleotides read TGTGCCAGCAGCGTGCTGGGACAGGGGGCTTCCGGGGAGCTGTTTTTT.

The chain has TRBV6-5 and TRBJ2-1; 10 nucleotides line up with TRBD1. V lost 3 bases and J lost 10; bases outside the gene matches: 9. CDR1 is MNHEY and CDR2 is SVGAGI in the germline V gene. The CDR3 covers 15 residues. The CDR3 spells CASSYYGTGVKEQFF. DNA for the CDR3: TGTGCCAGCAGTTATTACGGGACAGGGGTAAAGGAGCAGTTCTTC.

This chain connects TRBV7-9 to TRBJ2-7; 7 positions match TRBD1. Germline CDR1 SEHNR, CDR2 FQNEAQ (reference sequence). This CDR3 is 14 amino acids long. V was clipped by 5 bases and J by 3 bases; unmatched bases: 7. DNA of the CDR3: TGTGCCAGCAGCGCTCCGGGACAGAGCTACGAGCAGTACTTC. Amino acids: CASSAPGQSYEQYF.

V gene TRBV2 combines with J gene TRBJ2-7; D gene unclear. The V end was cut by 4 bases, the J end by 6 bases, with 7 bases between. The CDR3 runs 11 residues. Germline CDR1 reads SNHLY; CDR2 reads FYNNEI. In DNA form, the CDR3 reads TGTGCCAGCAGTGTCTGGAGCGAGCAGTACTTC. Amino acids: CASSVWSEQYF.

This clone has just one count. The J gene is TRBJ2-3, the V gene TRBV4-1, with TRBD2 matching over 8 bases. The CDR3 sequence is 15 residues long. Germline trimming cut 6 bases from V and 6 bases from J; bases unmatched to any gene: 11. The germline CDR1 and CDR2 sequences are MGHRA and YSYEKL. The CDR3 DNA sequence: TGCGCCAGCAGAGGGCGGCGGGGGGAACTTGATACGCAGTATTTT. This codes for CASRGRRGELDTQYF.

This clone came up once. The chain employs TRBV28 and TRBJ2-2; 7 nucleotides agree with TRBD2. With 4 bases clipped from V and 2 bases from J, the junction kept 4 bases outside the gene matches. The CDR3 totals 15 residues. In germline, CDR1 is MDHEN, CDR2 SYDVKM. The CDR3 here is CASSWGGVNTGELFF. The CDR3 nucleotides read TGTGCCAGCAGTTGGGGAGGGGTTAACACCGGGGAGCTGTTTTTT.

The rearrangement uses TRBV28 and TRBJ1-4; tentatively, D is TRBD1 (5 bases). The CDR3 is made up of 15 amino acids. V was cut by 8 bases and J by 2 bases, with 15 bases left in between. Germline CDR1 reads MDHEN; CDR2 reads SYDVKM. CDR3 sequence: CASGGATRTNEKLFF. The CDR3 nucleotides read TGTGCCAGCGGAGGGGCGACTAGGACTAATGAAAAACTGTTTTTT. The full variable domain, its missing parts supplied by reference TRBV28 and TRBJ1-4, is DVKVTQSSRYLVKRTGEKVFLECVQDMDHENMFWYRQDPGLGLRLIYFSYDVKMKEKGDIPEGYSVSREKKERFSLILESASTNQTSMYLCASGGATRTNEKLFFGSGTQLSVL.

This clone has only a few counts. The chain has TRBV7-9 and TRBJ2-2; 8 positions match TRBD1. The CDR3 covers 16 residues. The germline CDR1 and CDR2 sequences are SEHNR and FQNEAQ (reference sequence). Germline trimming cut 4 bases from V and 2 bases from J; bases unmatched to any gene: 6. The CDR3 region is CASSSPGTGNTGELFF. As DNA, the CDR3 is TGTGCCAGCAGCTCTCCCGGGACAGGAAACACCGGGGAGCTGTTTTTT.

The J gene is TRBJ2-1, the V gene TRBV11-3; 12 nucleotides match TRBD2. The CDR3 has 20 residues. Germline trimming cut 0 bases from V and 0 bases from J; bases unmatched to any gene: 9. Looked up from germline, CDR1 is SGHNT and CDR2 is YENEEA. CDR3 in DNA: TGTGCCAGCAGCTTAGAATACGGTCTAGCGGGAGGGAGCTCCTACAATGAGCAGTTCTTC. Residues: CASSLEYGLAGGSSYNEQFF.

This clone appeared a single time. The chain is built from TRBV5-1 and TRBJ1-4; 9 nucleotides agree with TRBD1. The CDR3 runs to 14 residues. Germline V CDR1 and CDR2: SGHRS, YFSETQ. Trimming cost V 7 bases and J 4 bases; bases outside gene matches: 5. CDR3 loop: CASGRTGVNEKLFF. The CDR3 nucleotides read TGCGCCAGCGGTCGGACAGGGGTTAATGAAAAACTGTTTTTT.

The chain joins TRBV7-2 to TRBJ2-4; possible D gene TRBD1, 5 bases. CDR1 is SGHTA and CDR2 is FQGNSA in the germline V gene. The CDR3 covers 15 residues. V was pared by 5 bases and J by 0 bases, with 11 bases between. The CDR3 DNA is TGTGCCAGCAGCCCTTTGGGGCTAGCCAAAAACATTCAGTACTTC. Translating gives CASSPLGLAKNIQYF.

V and J are TRBV4-3 and TRBJ2-3; D possibly corresponds to TRBD1 (6 bases). Trimming cost V 4 bases and J 0 bases, with 14 bases left between them. The CDR3 runs to 16 residues. Germline CDR1 is LGHNA and CDR2 is YSLEER. CDR3 DNA sequence: TGCGCCAGCAGCCCGCGGACAGCAATTAGCACAGATACGCAGTATTTT. This sequence encodes CASSPRTAISTDTQYF.